This T cell receptor (beta chain) was recovered during a study of CD8 T cells in ankylosing spondylitis. General study findings and limits: Previous work reported some of these motif variants in the synovial fluid and blood of reactive arthritis. Seemingly characteristic of ankylosing spondylitis blood was a TCR beta motif consisting of about 8 highly homologous variants. In ankylosing spondylitis patients, matched synovial fluid reportedly showed significant enrichment of disease-linked clones.

This clonotype turned up a few times. Its target is not known. Germline V gene lookup returns CDR1 SGHKS and CDR2 YYEKEE (reference sequence). V lost 7 bases, J lost 6 bases, and 4 bases stayed unmatched. The CDR3 is 12 residues long. Each CDR3 protein is one row after TCRdb ran MiXCR on the 5' RACE reads. The sample consists of under 130,000 distinct CDR3 sequences, 24% of them appearing once. Sequences were obtained from synovial fluid, either unsorted or a sorted T cell fraction (not recorded which). The sequence came from a male donor with ankylosing spondylitis. V usage is TRBV5-5 and J usage is TRBJ2-7, with 10 bases identical to TRBD1. The CDR3 spells CASQTGGLEQYF. The DNA for the CDR3 is TGTGCCAGCCAGACAGGGGGCCTCGAGCAGTACTTC.